The 25 T cell receptor beta chains given below trace back to one sample, sequenced in a study of blood T cell repertoires in COVID-19. The method was immunoSEQ multiplex PCR; TCRdb's version includes in-frame clones alone and lacks a portion of them. The repertoire holds fewer than 350,000 clones, with around 87% as singletons. Sequenced input: PBMCs or T cells enriched from blood (not recorded which). The source of these receptors is a woman aged 18-29 years with acute COVID-19.

J is TRBJ2-7 and V is TRBV7-9; 8 nucleotides agree with TRBD2. CDR3 length: 14 amino acids. Trimming removed 7 bases from V and 0 bases from J; junction bases left unmatched: 5. Germline V lookup: CDR1 SEHNR, CDR2 FQNEAQ (reference sequence). CDR3 DNA: TGTGCCAGCAAACCGACTAGCGACTCCTACGAGCAGTACTTC. This gives the protein CASKPTSDSYEQYF.

This chain links TRBV6-4 with TRBJ2-5, with a weak D call TRBD2 (5 bases). Trimming took 6 bases from V and 1 from J, leaving 15 bases between them. From germline, CDR1 is MRHNA and CDR2 SNTAGT. The CDR3 has 15 residues. The CDR3 DNA is TGTGCCAGCAGCAGGTTTGCGGGCACCCAAGAGACCCAGTACTTC. Encoded protein: CASSRFAGTQETQYF.

CDR3 sequence (DNA): TGTGCCGCCCGGGGGGGAATGGAAAACACCATATATTTT. Translating it yields CAARGGMENTIYF. The chain employs TRBV15 and TRBJ1-3, with TRBD1 as a possible D gene (5 bases). The V end lost 11 bases, the J end lost 6 bases, and 17 bases lay between the germline ends. Germline V gives CDR1 LNHNV, CDR2 YYDKDF (reference sequence). This CDR3 contains 13 residues.

V is TRBV20-1 and J is TRBJ1-2, with a tentative D call TRBD1 (5 bases). V dropped 0 bases and J dropped 8 bases, with 7 bases sitting between them. The germline CDR1 and CDR2 sequences are DFQATT and SNEGSKA (reference sequence). The CDR3 has 11 amino acids. Written as DNA, the CDR3 is TGCAGTGCTAGAGATGGGGCAGGCTACACCTTC. This gives the protein CSARDGAGYTF.

The CDR3 DNA is TGTGCCAGCAGTACCTCAGGGGGCGGTTATGGCTACACCTTC. It translates to CASSTSGGGYGYTF. The gene calls are TRBV27 and TRBJ1-2, with 8 bases lining up with TRBD1. The CDR3 totals 14 residues. The J segment lost 5 bases and the V segment lost 5 bases, leaving 7 bases of the junction unmatched. Per germline, CDR1 MNHEY and CDR2 SMNVEV (reference sequence).

CDR3 sequence (DNA): TGTGCCAGCAGCCAGGGGGGTCACACTGAAGCTTTCTTT. Its protein is CASSQGGHTEAFF. The rearrangement joins TRBV3-1 (or the pseudogene TRBV3-2) to TRBJ1-1; D possibly corresponds to TRBD1 (5 bases). Germline V gives CDR1 LGHDT, CDR2 YNNKEL (reference sequence). The V end was cut by 3 bases, the J end by 3 bases, with 8 bases between. This CDR3 contains 13 residues.

V gene TRBV29-1 combines with J gene TRBJ2-1, with 7 bases matching TRBD1. The CDR3 loop spans 15 amino acids. J was trimmed by 3 bases and V by 4 bases; bases with no gene match: 9. In germline, CDR1 is SQVTM, CDR2 ANQGSEA. The CDR3 region is CSVAEGAGDYNEQFF. Written as DNA, the CDR3 is TGCAGCGTTGCTGAGGGGGCGGGTGACTACAATGAGCAGTTCTTC.

The chain uses TRBV5-1 and TRBJ1-4; D is undetermined. The V end was cut by 1 base, the J end by 2 bases, with 9 bases between. The CDR3 covers 15 residues. Germline CDR1 and CDR2: SGHRS and YFSETQ. CDR3 in amino acids: CASSLLGDTNEKLFF. The CDR3 DNA sequence: TGCGCCAGCAGCTTGTTGGGCGACACTAATGAAAAACTGTTTTTT.

The chain recombines TRBV7-9 with TRBJ2-7; 10 bases map to TRBD2. V gave up 1 base and J gave up 6 bases; unmatched junction bases: 12. The germline V gene encodes CDR1 SEHNR and CDR2 FQNEAQ (reference sequence). This CDR3 spans 17 amino acids. This CDR3 reads CASSLGPPGLAFGEQYF. In nucleotides, the CDR3 is TGTGCCAGCAGCTTAGGCCCCCCGGGACTAGCGTTCGGCGAGCAGTACTTC.

This chain uses TRBV30 with TRBJ2-5; D is perhaps TRBD1 (6 bases). Germline CDR1 is GTSNPN and CDR2 is SVGIG (reference sequence). V lost 0 bases and J 10 bases, leaving 9 bases between the germline ends. The CDR3 length is 11 residues. The CDR3 sequence: CAWSVGTSQYF. Here the CDR3 DNA reads TGTGCCTGGAGTGTAGGGACAAGCCAGTACTTC. Complete variable domain (other parts from reference TRBV30 and TRBJ2-5): SQTIHQWPATLVQPVGSPLSLECTVEGTSNPNLYWYRQAAGRGLQLLFYSVGIGQISSEVPQNLSASRPQDRQFILSSKKLLLSDSGFYLCAWSVGTSQYFGPGTRLLVL.

CDR3 region: CASSAPGHISGGANVLTF. In DNA, the CDR3 is TGTGCCAGCAGTGCTCCGGGACACATTTCAGGTGGGGCCAACGTCCTGACTTTC. This chain connects TRBV25-1 to TRBJ2-6; D perhaps matches TRBD1 (6 bases). The length of the CDR3 is 18 residues. Trimming removed 4 bases from V and 3 bases from J, with 19 bases in between. Looked up from germline, CDR1 is MGHDK and CDR2 is SYGVNS.

V gene TRBV7-9 combines with J gene TRBJ1-2, with D uncertain. CDR1 SEHNR and CDR2 FQNEAQ come from the germline V gene (reference sequence). The CDR3 is 12 residues long. The ends were cut back, 11 bases at V and 8 bases at J, with 18 bases in the middle. CDR3 DNA: TGTGCCCCCAGGAGGTCCGGGGTAGGCTACACCTTC. Translation gives CAPRRSGVGYTF.

Only one count was recorded for this clone. The chain combines TRBV29-1 with TRBJ1-1, with D unclear. The ends were cut back, 7 bases at V and 4 bases at J, with 13 bases in the middle. CDR1 SQVTM and CDR2 ANQGSEA come from the germline V gene. The length of the CDR3 is 12 residues. CDR3 protein: CSAGGVATEAFF. The DNA of the CDR3 is TGCAGCGCCGGCGGGGTAGCCACTGAAGCTTTCTTT.

The chain joins TRBV7-9 to TRBJ2-7, with 15 bases aligning to TRBD2. The CDR3 contains 17 residues. With V trimmed by 6 bases and J by 3 bases, 9 bases remained unmatched. Germline V gives CDR1 SEHNR, CDR2 FQNEAQ (reference sequence). The CDR3 loop is CASRKTGTSGRNYEQYF. The CDR3 nucleotides read TGTGCCAGCAGAAAGACCGGGACTAGCGGGAGGAACTACGAGCAGTACTTC.

V and J are TRBV4-2 and TRBJ2-7; 13 bases fit TRBD2. J gave up 9 bases and V 4 bases, and 6 bases lay outside the gene matches. Germline V CDR1 and CDR2: LGHNA, YNFKEQ. The CDR3 runs to 14 residues. Here the CDR3 DNA reads TGTGCCAGCAGCCCGGGACTAGCGGGATTGGTGCAGTACTTC. This codes for CASSPGLAGLVQYF.

V gene TRBV5-8 combines with J gene TRBJ2-1, with 14 bases fitting TRBD2. CDR3 size: 16 residues. Trimming took 3 bases from V and 5 from J; bases not matched to a gene: 4. Germline V gene sequence: CDR1 SGHTS, CDR2 YDEGEE. Written as DNA, the CDR3 is TGTGCCAGCAGCTCTCGGACTAGCGGGGGGCACAATGAGCAGTTCTTC. It codes for CASSSRTSGGHNEQFF.

The J gene is TRBJ2-7, the V gene TRBV11-3; the D gene is possibly TRBD2 (5 bases). V gave up 3 bases and J gave up 5 bases, with 17 bases separating them. This CDR3 has 15 residues. Germline CDR1 reads SGHNT; CDR2 reads YENEEA. The CDR3 sequence: CASSFSGEFVDEQYF. CDR3 DNA sequence: TGTGCCAGCAGCTTTTCCGGGGAATTCGTCGACGAGCAGTACTTC.

This chain uses TRBV5-6 with TRBJ2-3, with a tentative D call TRBD2 (5 bases). Germline values: CDR1 SGHDT, CDR2 YYEEEE. Trimming cost V 6 bases and J 2 bases, with 16 bases left between them. CDR3 length: 15 residues. The DNA of the CDR3 is TGTGCCAGCATCACTAGGAGTTACCTCACAGATACGCAGTATTTT. Its translation: CASITRSYLTDTQYF. The whole variable domain, filled in from reference TRBV5-6 and TRBJ2-3, reads DAGVTQSPTHLIKTRGQQVTLRCSPKSGHDTVSWYQQALGQGPQFIFQYYEEEERQRGNFPDRFSGHQFPNYSSELNVNALLLGDSALYLCASITRSYLTDTQYFGPGTRLTVL.

V is TRBV28 and J is TRBJ2-7, with a possible D match to TRBD1 (5 bases). Trimming pared 5 bases from V and 2 bases from J, leaving 16 bases between. CDR1 MDHEN and CDR2 SYDVKM come from the germline V gene. CDR3 size: 15 residues. CDR3 protein: CASSQPGSQAYEQYF. Here the CDR3 DNA reads TGTGCCAGCAGTCAACCAGGGTCCCAAGCCTACGAGCAGTACTTC.

The gene calls are TRBV18 and TRBJ2-7, with D maybe TRBD1 (6 bases). The CDR3 length is 16 residues. Between the trimmed V and J ends, which lost 3 bases and 4 bases, there was a span of 19 bases. Germline CDR1 and CDR2: KGHSH and LQKENI. The CDR3 sequence is CASSPPPGATVYEQYF. The CDR3 nucleotides are TGTGCCAGCTCACCTCCCCCAGGGGCTACCGTATACGAGCAGTACTTC. Complete variable domain (other parts from reference TRBV18 and TRBJ2-7): NAGVMQNPRHLVRRRGQEARLRCSPMKGHSHVYWYRQLPEEGLKFMVYLQKENIIDESGMPKERFSAEFPKEGPSILRIQQVVRGDSAAYFCASSPPPGATVYEQYFGPGTRLTVT.

J is TRBJ2-4 and V is TRBV18; D gene unclear. Trimming stripped 2 bases from V and 0 bases from J, with 5 bases between. Germline loops: CDR1 KGHSH, CDR2 LQKENI. The CDR3 spans 14 residues. The CDR3 bases are TGTGCCAGCTCACCATCGGTAGCCAAAAACATTCAGTACTTC. Protein product: CASSPSVAKNIQYF.

This rearrangement joins TRBV11-2 to TRBJ1-4; D is undetermined. Germline V gene data show CDR1 as SGHAT and CDR2 as FQNNGV. The CDR3 loop spans 14 amino acids. The V and J ends lost 4 bases and 10 bases respectively, with 16 bases between them. For the CDR3, the DNA is TGTGCCAGCAGCTCCGGGAACCCCCGAGGAAAACTGTTTTTT. Translation: CASSSGNPRGKLFF.

The rearrangement joins TRBV19 to TRBJ1-1; 8 bases match TRBD1. The length of the CDR3 is 15 residues. V shed 6 bases and J 0 bases; nucleotides not matched to a gene: 6. Germline CDR1 LNHDA, CDR2 SQIVND (reference sequence). CDR3 residues: CASRKTGVLNTEAFF. In nucleotides, the CDR3 is TGTGCCAGTAGAAAGACAGGGGTCTTGAACACTGAAGCTTTCTTT.

The gene calls are TRBV5-5 and TRBJ2-3; no firm D call. The germline V gene has CDR1 SGHKS and CDR2 YYEKEE (reference sequence). V lost 2 bases and J lost 0, with 13 bases in between. This CDR3 is built from 16 residues. The CDR3 DNA sequence: TGTGCCAGCAGCTTTGGGTACGGAGCTAGCACAGATACGCAGTATTTT. Protein product: CASSFGYGASTDTQYF.

This chain links TRBV27 with TRBJ2-7, with TRBD2 matching over 10 bases. The length of the CDR3 is 14 residues. Germline CDR1 is MNHEY and CDR2 is SMNVEV (reference sequence). V shed 7 bases and J 6 bases; nucleotides not matched to a gene: 9. In DNA form, the CDR3 reads TGTGCCAGCATCCCTAGCGGGAGACTCCGCGAGCAGTACTTC. This encodes CASIPSGRLREQYF.